The entry that follows covers one T cell receptor beta chain sequence. This CDR3 contains 16 residues. The germline CDR1 and CDR2 sequences are LNHDA and SQIVND (reference sequence). V was clipped by 3 bases and J by 7 bases; unmatched bases: 4. These data belong to a study of shared clonotypes between healthy human individuals. TCRdb's copy holds only in-frame clones and misses some; the assay was immunoSEQ multiplex PCR. Here the sample spans 780,000 or so clones, just under 75% being singletons. The chain recombines TRBV19 with TRBJ2-2; the match to TRBD2 covers 14 bases. The sequencing sample was made of memory CD4+ T cells sorted from blood. Subset noted: CD45RA-negative fraction. The source of this sequence is a woman aged 25 to 39 in good health. In DNA form, the CDR3 reads TGTGCCAGTAGTATCGGGACTAGCGGGAGTAACGGGGAGCTGTTTTTT. Translated: CASSIGTSGSNGELFF.